A single sample gave rise to the 32 T cell receptor beta chains below, sequenced in a study of cytomegalovirus exposure and HLA in healthy donors. With 60 Vbeta and 13 Jbeta primers, the PCR was carried out. The method was immunoSEQ multiplex PCR; TCRdb's version includes in-frame clones alone and lacks a portion of them. The table lists 190,000 or so clones, approximately 85% of them singletons. The sample consisted of PBMCs. Receptors originate from a woman in her forties or fifties in good health and CMV-seropositive.

Turning to this clone: The germline gene is not matched at one end of the junction; a read error may be the cause. The chain recombines TRBV4-1 with TRBJ2-7; D is possibly TRBD2 (6 bases). Germline assignment: CDR1 MGHRA and CDR2 YSYEKL. CDR3 length: 15 residues. The CDR3: CASSQGDWTSYELYF. Written as DNA, the CDR3 is TGCGCCAGCAGCCAAGGGGACTGGACCTCCTACGAGCTGTACTTC.

The chain recombines TRBV28 with TRBJ1-5, with D perhaps TRBD1 (6 bases). CDR1 is MDHEN and CDR2 is SYDVKM in the germline V gene. This CDR3 has 15 amino acids. Trimming took 7 bases from V and 4 from J, leaving 17 bases between them. CDR3 nucleotides: TGTGCCAGCAAGCAGGGAGAGGGGGGGAATCAGCCCCAGCATTTT. This codes for CASKQGEGGNQPQHF.

V usage is TRBV2 and J usage is TRBJ2-5; no definite D call. This CDR3 has 13 amino acids. Germline loops: CDR1 SNHLY, CDR2 FYNNEI. The V and J ends lost 4 bases and 5 bases respectively, with 11 bases between them. CDR3: CASSGGTGETQYF. In nucleotides, the CDR3 is TGTGCCAGCAGTGGCGGTACTGGGGAGACCCAGTACTTC. Combining the CDR3 with reference TRBV2 and TRBJ2-5 gives the whole variable domain EPEVTQTPSHQVTQMGQEVILRCVPISNHLYFYWYRQILGQKVEFLVSFYNNEISEKSEIFDDQFSVERPDGSNFTLKIRSTKLEDSAMYFCASSGGTGETQYFGPGTRLLVL.

This rearrangement joins TRBV19 to TRBJ1-1; TRBD1 aligns across 8 bases. CDR1 and CDR2 from the germline V gene are LNHDA and SQIVND (reference sequence). With V trimmed by 7 bases and J by 2 bases, 3 bases remained unmatched. This CDR3 is built from 13 residues. This CDR3 reads CASTGQANTEAFF. The CDR3 coding sequence is TGTGCCAGTACGGGACAGGCCAACACTGAAGCTTTCTTT.

This clone was counted a single time. This rearrangement joins TRBV28 to TRBJ2-2, with D perhaps TRBD1 (5 bases). The V end was cut by 7 bases, the J end by 5 bases, with 14 bases between. CDR3 length: 14 amino acids. Per germline, CDR1 MDHEN and CDR2 SYDVKM. The CDR3 nucleotides are TGTGCCAGCAAGACTCCAGGGTTAACCGGGGAGCTGTTTTTT. Encoded protein: CASKTPGLTGELFF.

This chain links TRBV28 with TRBJ2-7; 8 positions agree with TRBD1. With V trimmed by 7 bases and J by 0 bases, 5 bases remained unmatched. The CDR3 is made up of 14 amino acids. The germline V gene has CDR1 MDHEN and CDR2 SYDVKM. CDR3 sequence: CASTTGGLSYEQYF. The CDR3 nucleotides are TGTGCCAGCACAACAGGGGGGCTCTCCTACGAGCAGTACTTC.

This chain's CDR3 is CASSPPYSGANVLTF. For the CDR3, the DNA is TGTGCCAGCAGTCCACCCTACTCTGGGGCCAACGTCCTGACTTTC. This chain joins TRBV6-1 and TRBJ2-6; D is unresolved. Germline V gives CDR1 MNHNS, CDR2 SASEGT. CDR3 length: 15 residues. Trimming pared 5 bases from V and 0 bases from J, leaving 8 bases between.

About this clone: The junction differs from germline at one of its ends, possibly a read error. The rearrangement links TRBV7-7 to TRBJ2-1; 7 bases are a match to TRBD2. This CDR3 comprises 15 residues. Germline CDR1 SSHAT, CDR2 FNYEAQ (reference sequence). The CDR3: CASSLNSGEGDEQFF. The CDR3 region has the DNA TGTGCTAGCAGCTTAAACTCCGGGGAGGGCGATGAGCAGTTCTTC.

The CDR3 protein is CASSKIGTTLTDTQYF. CDR3 sequence (DNA): TGTGCCAGCAGCAAGATCGGCACTACCCTCACAGATACGCAGTATTTT. V and J are TRBV2 and TRBJ2-3; unclear D gene. CDR1 is SNHLY, CDR2 FYNNEI, per germline. The ends were cut back, 6 bases at V and 2 bases at J, with 18 bases in the middle. The CDR3 spans 16 residues.

The rearrangement joins TRBV4-1 to TRBJ2-1; 9 nucleotides agree with TRBD1. V lost 3 bases and J lost 0; bases outside the gene matches: 0. The germline gives CDR1 MGHRA, CDR2 YSYEKL. This CDR3 region has 15 residues. The CDR3, as DNA: TGCGCCAGCAGCCAGACAGGGGGCTCCTACAATGAGCAGTTCTTC. Residues: CASSQTGGSYNEQFF.

V and J are TRBV2 and TRBJ1-1; D is unclear. This CDR3 spans 15 amino acids. The germline CDR1 and CDR2 sequences are SNHLY and FYNNEI. V gave up 6 bases and J gave up 5 bases, with 19 bases separating them. The CDR3 spells CASSQEAGGDTEAFF. In DNA form, the CDR3 reads TGTGCCAGCAGCCAAGAGGCGGGCGGGGATACTGAAGCTTTCTTT. Filled out from reference TRBV2 and TRBJ1-1, the complete variable domain reads EPEVTQTPSHQVTQMGQEVILRCVPISNHLYFYWYRQILGQKVEFLVSFYNNEISEKSEIFDDQFSVERPDGSNFTLKIRSTKLEDSAMYFCASSQEAGGDTEAFFGQGTRLTVV.

This rearrangement joins TRBV6-1 to TRBJ2-6; TRBD1 is a possible D gene (6 bases). Germline assignment: CDR1 MNHNS and CDR2 SASEGT. The CDR3 sequence is 20 residues long. The V end lost 2 bases, the J end lost 0 bases, and 20 bases lay between the germline ends. The DNA of the CDR3 is TGTGCCAGCAGTGAATGGGGGCGCTCTTCCCCTCTCTCTGGGGCCAACGTCCTGACTTTC. This sequence encodes CASSEWGRSSPLSGANVLTF.

The gene calls are TRBV7-2 and TRBJ2-2; 10 nucleotides agree with TRBD2. The junction had 5 bases not matched to a gene; V was cut back by 1 base and J by 6 bases. Germline V gene lookup returns CDR1 SGHTA and CDR2 FQGNSA. The CDR3 is 16 amino acids. The CDR3 here is CASSLGVAGGSGELFF. The CDR3, as DNA: TGTGCCAGCAGCTTAGGGGTAGCGGGGGGTTCCGGGGAGCTGTTTTTT.

This chain joins TRBV9 and TRBJ1-3, with TRBD1 as a possible D gene (5 bases). V was pared by 3 bases and J by 3 bases, with 13 bases between. The CDR3 loop spans 15 amino acids. The germline V gene has CDR1 SGDLS and CDR2 YYNGEE. The CDR3 loop is CASSEGSRGGNTIYF. The CDR3 coding sequence is TGTGCCAGCAGCGAGGGGTCAAGGGGTGGAAACACCATATATTTT.

The V and J genes are TRBV7-9 and TRBJ1-5; D is unresolved. Germline V lookup: CDR1 SEHNR, CDR2 FQNEAQ (reference sequence). This CDR3 has 13 residues. Trimming left V 1 base short and J 5 bases short, with 6 bases between. This chain's CDR3 is CASSLDGYQPQHF. CDR3 nucleotides: TGTGCCAGCAGCTTAGACGGGTATCAGCCCCAGCATTTT.

V gene TRBV7-9 combines with J gene TRBJ2-1, with 7 bases fitting TRBD2. After removal of 1 base from V and 8 bases from J, the junction contained 8 bases not matched to a gene. This CDR3 region has 15 residues. Germline CDR1 SEHNR, CDR2 FQNEAQ (reference sequence). CDR3 nucleotides: TGTGCCAGCAGCTTAGTTCCCGGACTAGTCGATGAGCAGTTCTTC. Encoded protein: CASSLVPGLVDEQFF.

Written as DNA, the CDR3 is TGTGCCAGCAGTATGTCTACACCCCTCCACTTT. Translation: CASSMSTPLHF. V and J are TRBV2 and TRBJ1-6; D is unclear. Germline V gene lookup returns CDR1 SNHLY and CDR2 FYNNEI. This CDR3 spans 11 amino acids. V was clipped by 5 bases and J by 11 bases, with 7 bases between them.

J is TRBJ2-1 and V is TRBV5-1; maybe TRBD2 (6 bases). Germline-derived CDR1 and CDR2 are SGHRS and YFSETQ. The CDR3 extends over 16 amino acids. Trimming left V 0 bases short and J 0 bases short, with 10 bases between. CDR3 region: CASSLDFSGSYNEQFF. For the CDR3, the DNA is TGCGCCAGCAGCTTGGATTTTAGCGGCTCCTACAATGAGCAGTTCTTC.

The CDR3 DNA is TGTGCCAGCTCACCGGTACTAGCGGGTATCTCTGGGGCCAACGTCCTGACTTTC. This translates into CASSPVLAGISGANVLTF. The gene calls are TRBV18 and TRBJ2-6, with 9 bases fitting TRBD2. J gave up 0 bases and V 3 bases, and 6 bases lay outside the gene matches. Germline CDR1 is KGHSH and CDR2 is LQKENI. The CDR3 sequence is 18 residues long.

This clone has just one count. The CDR3 coding sequence is TGTGCCAGCTCACCACCGAGCCGAGCGGAGACCCAGTACTTC. Translating gives CASSPPSRAETQYF. The chain uses TRBV18 and TRBJ2-5; D unclear. CDR1 and CDR2 from the germline V gene are KGHSH and LQKENI. The CDR3 sequence is 14 residues long. The germline V and J ends were trimmed by 0 bases and 5 bases, with 10 bases remaining between them.

This chain uses TRBV6-5 with TRBJ1-1; tentatively, D is TRBD1 (5 bases). Germline V gives CDR1 MNHEY, CDR2 SVGAGI. The CDR3 has 14 amino acids. The V end was cut by 6 bases, the J end by 4 bases, with 15 bases between. The CDR3 spells CASRPSPGGTEAFF. CDR3 DNA: TGTGCCAGCAGACCATCCCCGGGGGGCACTGAAGCTTTCTTT.

This clone has a single count. V gene TRBV29-1 combines with J gene TRBJ1-3, with D hard to call. V gave up 7 bases and J gave up 4 bases, with 11 bases separating them. The V gene's germline CDR1 is SQVTM and CDR2 ANQGSEA. This CDR3 is 12 amino acids long. The CDR3 spells CSGTGGGNTIYF. The CDR3 DNA reads as TGCAGCGGGACCGGAGGAGGAAACACCATATATTTT.

This chain joins TRBV28 and TRBJ1-1; a possible D gene is TRBD1 (5 bases). Deletions cut 9 bases from V and 9 bases from J, with 11 bases between. CDR1 and CDR2 (germline): MDHEN, SYDVKM. The CDR3 contains 10 residues. CDR3 in amino acids: CARADSKAFF. CDR3 sequence (DNA): TGTGCCAGGGCCGACAGTAAAGCTTTCTTT.

The genes are TRBV6-5 and TRBJ1-1; TRBD1 aligns across 9 bases. CDR1 and CDR2 from the germline V gene are MNHEY and SVGAGI. V lost 6 bases and J lost 6; bases outside the gene matches: 5. The CDR3 totals 13 residues. DNA for the CDR3: TGTGCCAGCAGCCGGGGACAGGGCGCTGAAGCTTTCTTT. This sequence encodes CASSRGQGAEAFF.

The chain links TRBV2 to TRBJ2-7, with TRBD2 identical over 9 bases. The CDR3 is 13 amino acids. The germline V gene encodes CDR1 SNHLY and CDR2 FYNNEI. Losses at the gene ends were 5 bases for V and 3 bases for J; bases not matched to a gene: 2. In DNA, the CDR3 is TGTGCCAGCAGTCTAGCGGGAATCTACGAGCAGTACTTC. This translates into CASSLAGIYEQYF. Variable domain in full (rest from reference TRBV2 and TRBJ2-7): EPEVTQTPSHQVTQMGQEVILRCVPISNHLYFYWYRQILGQKVEFLVSFYNNEISEKSEIFDDQFSVERPDGSNFTLKIRSTKLEDSAMYFCASSLAGIYEQYFGPGTRLTVT.

This chain links TRBV10-1 with TRBJ1-1; D is perhaps TRBD1 (6 bases). The CDR3 extends over 13 amino acids. The V end was cut by 6 bases, the J end by 1 base, with 9 bases between. Germline lookup yields CDR1 WNHNN and CDR2 SYGVQD (reference sequence). The DNA of the CDR3 is TGCGCCAGCAGAAAGGGACAGAACACTGAAGCTTTCTTT. It translates to CASRKGQNTEAFF.

The V call is TRBV25-1, the J call TRBJ1-1, with 7 bases that match TRBD1. The CDR3 contains 13 residues. V trimming: 4 bases; J trimming: 11 bases; junction bases outside the gene matches: 10. In germline, CDR1 is MGHDK, CDR2 SYGVNS. In DNA form, the CDR3 reads TGTGCCAGCAGTGCACAGGGGCCTGGAGCGGCTTTCTTT. Amino acid sequence: CASSAQGPGAAFF.

The rearrangement joins TRBV7-3 to TRBJ2-5; D is unclear. V lost 5 bases to trimming and J lost 1 base, with 8 bases between them. This CDR3 is built from 13 residues. From germline, CDR1 is SGHTA and CDR2 FQGTGA. The CDR3 DNA reads TGTGCCAGCAGCAAAGCCCCCCAAGAGACCCAGTACTTC. Its protein is CASSKAPQETQYF.

This chain links TRBV6-4 with TRBJ1-3; no reliable D call. Germline V gives CDR1 MRHNA, CDR2 SNTAGT. There are 18 residues in the CDR3. Trimming pared 0 bases from V and 0 bases from J, leaving 15 bases between. CDR3 DNA: TGTGCCAGCAGTGACTCGCTACCGAATTTTCCCTCTGGAAACACCATATATTTT. The encoded protein is CASSDSLPNFPSGNTIYF.

CDR3 region: CASSGSGSPLNTEAFF. CDR3 sequence (DNA): TGTGCCAGCAGTGGCTCAGGGTCCCCCTTGAACACTGAAGCTTTCTTT. The chain combines TRBV28 with TRBJ1-1; D perhaps matches TRBD1 (5 bases). The germline V gene encodes CDR1 MDHEN and CDR2 SYDVKM. Between the trimmed V and J ends, which lost 5 bases and 0 bases, there was a span of 16 bases. This CDR3 comprises 16 residues.

V and J are TRBV29-1 and TRBJ2-5, with 7 bases lining up with TRBD2. Germline loops: CDR1 SQVTM, CDR2 ANQGSEA. The CDR3 is made up of 15 amino acids. Unmatched junction bases numbered 12, after V lost 3 bases and J lost 5 bases. The CDR3 region is CSVDGWEGHRETQYF. The CDR3 coding sequence is TGCAGCGTTGATGGGTGGGAGGGCCACCGGGAGACCCAGTACTTC.

The chain couples TRBV5-1 to TRBJ2-1; 11 bases match TRBD2. The CDR3 has 13 amino acids. Germline CDR1 and CDR2: SGHRS and YFSETQ. V gave up 4 bases and J gave up 13 bases; unmatched junction bases: 7. CDR3 sequence: CASSPFTSGRQFF. In nucleotides, the CDR3 is TGCGCCAGCAGCCCGTTTACTAGCGGGAGACAGTTCTTC.